The entry below describes one T cell receptor beta chain. Unique molecular identifiers were used to barcode this TCRbeta library. TCRdb processed the PCR reads anew with MiXCR; each CDR3 protein has one entry. This table holds fewer than 750,000 distinct CDR3 sequences, over 20% found once. This sample is part of a study of T-cell reconstitution after alpha-beta-depleted transplantation in children. The CDR3 has 16 amino acids. V dropped 2 bases and J dropped 3 bases, with 14 bases sitting between them. The germline gives CDR1 SNHLY, CDR2 FYNNEI. The V and J genes are TRBV2 and TRBJ2-1; TRBD1 or TRBD2 may be the D gene (6 bases each). The sample here was PBMCs, taken before TCRalphabeta/CD19-depleted stem cell transplant. The receptor was isolated from a boy younger than two with Wiskott-Aldrich syndrome, due to receive a stem cell transplant. The CDR3 DNA follows: TGTGCCAGCAGTGAACGTACCGGGGGCTTCTACAATGAGCAGTTCTTC. Translation gives CASSERTGGFYNEQFF. Complete variable domain (other parts from reference TRBV2 and TRBJ2-1): EPEVTQTPSHQVTQMGQEVILRCVPISNHLYFYWYRQILGQKVEFLVSFYNNEISEKSEIFDDQFSVERPDGSNFTLKIRSTKLEDSAMYFCASSERTGGFYNEQFFGPGTRLTVL.